These T cell receptor beta chains were read from a single sample in a study of cytomegalovirus exposure and HLA in healthy donors. Only in-frame clones appear in the TCRdb table, and some are missing; sequencing was by immunoSEQ multiplex PCR. Found here are some 130,000 clones, approximately 70% of them singletons; the top ten hold approximately 1.6%. Sample: PBMCs. The receptors stem from a human donor in good health. CDR3s include the opening cysteine and the closing phenylalanine or tryptophan. A D gene is named only where the DNA matches it firmly. Only some rows state a clone size, as once, few, many or a class for expanded clones.

size,V,D,J,CDR3,DNA
NA,TRBV27,NA,TRBJ2-3,CASRKSASQGQYF,TGTGCCAGCAGAAAAAGCGCCTCGCAAGGGCAGTATTTT
NA,TRBV5-6,NA,TRBJ2-3,CASSSPAGDTQYF,TGTGCCAGCAGCTCCCCCGCCGGGGATACGCAGTATTTT
few,TRBV6-1,NA,TRBJ1-1,CASSGAMRAFF,TGTGCCAGCAGTGGTGCGATGAGAGCTTTCTTT
NA,TRBV11-2,TRBD1,TRBJ1-1,CASSLWGAGQGVNTEAFF,TGTGCCAGCAGCTTATGGGGCGCGGGGCAGGGGGTGAACACTGAAGCTTTCTTT
NA,TRBV5-6,TRBD2,TRBJ2-3,CASSLWRLAGFDTQYF,TGTGCCAGCAGCTTGTGGCGGCTAGCGGGATTTGATACGCAGTATTTT
NA,TRBV7-8,NA,TRBJ1-5,CASSVRQAAYEPQHF,TGTGCCAGCAGCGTTAGACAGGCGGCCTATGAGCCCCAGCATTTT
NA,TRBV6-5,TRBD2,TRBJ2-3,CASSSSGSADTQYF,TGTGCCAGCAGCTCTAGCGGGAGTGCAGATACGCAGTATTTT
NA,TRBV6-5,NA,TRBJ1-1,CASTAPGNTEAFF,TGTGCCAGCACCGCGCCGGGGAACACTGAAGCTTTCTTT
NA,TRBV5-4,NA,TRBJ2-5,CASSRGETQYF,TGTGCCAGCAGCCGGGGAGAGACCCAGTACTTC
NA,TRBV11-2,NA,TRBJ2-3,CASSLEASDTDTQYF,TGTGCCAGCAGCTTAGAGGCTAGCGACACAGATACGCAGTATTTT
NA,TRBV15,TRBD2,TRBJ2-7,CATSRDPWALAGRTYEQYF,TGTGCCACCAGCAGAGATCCCTGGGCGCTAGCGGGTCGGACCTACGAGCAGTACTTC
NA,TRBV5-1,TRBD2,TRBJ2-7,CASSLELAGGSEQYF,TGCGCCAGCAGCTTGGAACTAGCGGGAGGTTCCGAGCAGTACTTC
few,TRBV5-1,TRBD2,TRBJ2-1,CASSPLAGSSYNEQFF,TGCGCCAGCAGCCCCTTAGCGGGAAGCTCCTACAATGAGCAGTTCTTC
NA,TRBV29-1,NA,TRBJ2-3,CSVRPRGDTQYF,TGCAGCGTTCGTCCACGGGGGGATACGCAGTATTTT
NA,TRBV27,TRBD1,TRBJ2-3,CASSLPGTGLITDTQYF,TGTGCCAGCAGTCTTCCGGGGACAGGTCTCATCACAGATACGCAGTATTTT
NA,TRBV5-6,NA,TRBJ2-3,CASSLGRGGGTDTQYF,TGTGCCAGCAGCTTGGGGCGGGGCGGCGGGACAGATACGCAGTATTTT
few,TRBV23-1,TRBD1,TRBJ2-7,CASSQSGTGSSYEQYF,TGCGCCAGCAGTCAATCTGGGACAGGGAGCTCCTACGAGCAGTACTTC
NA,TRBV29-1,NA,TRBJ1-1,CSVRRRGYTEAFF,TGCAGCGTCCGGCGAAGGGGATACACTGAAGCTTTCTTT
NA,TRBV5-4,NA,TRBJ2-1,CASQMGVAGDEQFF,TGTGCCAGCCAGATGGGTGTCGCCGGGGATGAGCAGTTCTTC
NA,TRBV9,TRBD1,TRBJ1-2,CASSPDRNYGYTF,TGTGCCAGCAGCCCGGACAGGAACTATGGCTACACCTTC
NA,TRBV19,NA,TRBJ2-3,CASSYIHRALADTQYF,TGTGCCAGTAGTTATATTCACAGGGCTTTGGCAGATACGCAGTATTTT